This TCR beta chain was identified during a study of CD8 T cells in ankylosing spondylitis. The study's findings and limits: Matched ankylosing spondylitis synovial fluid reportedly showed significant enrichment of disease-linked clones.

TCRdb reanalysed the 5' RACE reads using MiXCR and keeps one entry per CDR3 protein. The sample has 25,000 to 35,000 distinct CDR3 sequences, 6.5% to 9% seen once. CDR3 length: 17 amino acids. Germline-derived CDR1 and CDR2 are MDHEN and SYDVKM. The V end lost 6 bases, the J end lost 0 bases, and 19 bases lay between the germline ends. This clonotype was picked up many times. Its target is not known. J is TRBJ2-3 and V is TRBV28; tentatively, D is TRBD2 (7 bases). Source material: blood, either unsorted or a sorted T cell fraction (not recorded which). This sequence originates from a male donor with ankylosing spondylitis or in good health (not recorded which). The CDR3 nucleotides read TGTGCCAGCAGCTCCTGGAGCGGGGACACTAGCACAGATACGCAGTATTTT. Translated, it gives CASSSWSGDTSTDTQYF.